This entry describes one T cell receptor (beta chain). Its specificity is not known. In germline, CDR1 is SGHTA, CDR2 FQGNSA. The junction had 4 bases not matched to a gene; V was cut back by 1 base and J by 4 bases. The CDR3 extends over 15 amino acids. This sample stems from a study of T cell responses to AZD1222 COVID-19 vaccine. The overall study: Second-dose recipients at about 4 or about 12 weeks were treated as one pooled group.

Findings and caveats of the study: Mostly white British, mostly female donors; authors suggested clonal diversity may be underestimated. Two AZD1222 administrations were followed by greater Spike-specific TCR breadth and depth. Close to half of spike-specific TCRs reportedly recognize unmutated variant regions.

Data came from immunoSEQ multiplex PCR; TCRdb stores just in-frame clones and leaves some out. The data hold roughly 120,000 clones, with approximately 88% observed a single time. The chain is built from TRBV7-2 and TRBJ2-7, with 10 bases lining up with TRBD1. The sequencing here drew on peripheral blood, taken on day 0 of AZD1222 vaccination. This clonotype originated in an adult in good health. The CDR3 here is CASSLVEGQGYEQYF. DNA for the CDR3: TGTGCCAGCAGCTTAGTGGAGGGACAGGGGTACGAGCAGTACTTC.